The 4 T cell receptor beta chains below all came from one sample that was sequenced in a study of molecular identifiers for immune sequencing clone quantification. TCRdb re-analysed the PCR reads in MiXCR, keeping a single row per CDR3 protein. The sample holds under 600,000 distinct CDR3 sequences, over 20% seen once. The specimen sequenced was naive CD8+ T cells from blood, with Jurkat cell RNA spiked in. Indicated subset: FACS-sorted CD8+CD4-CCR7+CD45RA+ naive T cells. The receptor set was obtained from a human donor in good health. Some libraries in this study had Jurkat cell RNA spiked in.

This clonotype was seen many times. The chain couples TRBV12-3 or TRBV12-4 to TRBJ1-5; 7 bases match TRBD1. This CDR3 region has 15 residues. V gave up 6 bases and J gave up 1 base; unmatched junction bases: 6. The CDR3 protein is CASSRGTESNQPQHF. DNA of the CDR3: TGTGCCAGCAGCCGTGGGACAGAGAGCAATCAGCCCCAGCATTTT.

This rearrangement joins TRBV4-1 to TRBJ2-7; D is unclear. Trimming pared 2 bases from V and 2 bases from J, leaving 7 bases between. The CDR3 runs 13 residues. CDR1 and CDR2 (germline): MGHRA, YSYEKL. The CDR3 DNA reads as TGCGCCAGCAGCCAACCTACTACCTACGAGCAGTACTTC. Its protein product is CASSQPTTYEQYF.

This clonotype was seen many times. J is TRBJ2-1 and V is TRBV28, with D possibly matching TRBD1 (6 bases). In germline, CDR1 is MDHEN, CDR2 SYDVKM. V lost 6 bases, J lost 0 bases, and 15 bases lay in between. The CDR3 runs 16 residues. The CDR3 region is CASSHGQYSSYNEQFF. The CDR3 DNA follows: TGTGCCAGCAGCCATGGACAGTATAGCTCCTACAATGAGCAGTTCTTC.

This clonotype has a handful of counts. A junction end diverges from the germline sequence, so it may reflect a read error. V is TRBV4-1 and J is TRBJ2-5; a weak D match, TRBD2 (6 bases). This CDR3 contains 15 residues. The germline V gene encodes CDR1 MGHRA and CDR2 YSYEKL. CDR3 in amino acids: CASSKEGGGQETQYF. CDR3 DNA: TGCGCCAGCAGCAAAGAAGGCGGAGGGCAAGAGACCCAGTACTTC.